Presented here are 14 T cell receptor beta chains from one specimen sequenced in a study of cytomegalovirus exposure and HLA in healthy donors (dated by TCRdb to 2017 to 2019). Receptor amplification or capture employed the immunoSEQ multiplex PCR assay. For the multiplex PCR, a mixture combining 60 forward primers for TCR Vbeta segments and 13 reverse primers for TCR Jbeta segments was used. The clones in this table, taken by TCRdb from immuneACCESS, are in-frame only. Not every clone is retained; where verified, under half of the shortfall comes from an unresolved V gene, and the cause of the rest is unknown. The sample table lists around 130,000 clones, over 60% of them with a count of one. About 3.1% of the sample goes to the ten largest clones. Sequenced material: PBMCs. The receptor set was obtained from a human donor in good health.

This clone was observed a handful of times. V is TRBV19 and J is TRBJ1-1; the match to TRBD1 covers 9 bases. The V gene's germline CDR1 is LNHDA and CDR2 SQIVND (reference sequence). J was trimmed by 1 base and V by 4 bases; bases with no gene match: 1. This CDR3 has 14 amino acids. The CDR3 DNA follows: TGTGCCAGTAGTAGGACAGGGGCGAACACTGAAGCTTTCTTT. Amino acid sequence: CASSRTGANTEAFF. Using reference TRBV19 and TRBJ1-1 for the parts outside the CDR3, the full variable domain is DGGITQSPKYLFRKEGQNVTLSCEQNLNHDAMYWYRQDPGQGLRLIYYSQIVNDFQKGDIAEGYSVSREKKESFPLTVTSAQKNPTAFYLCASSRTGANTEAFFGQGTRLTVV.

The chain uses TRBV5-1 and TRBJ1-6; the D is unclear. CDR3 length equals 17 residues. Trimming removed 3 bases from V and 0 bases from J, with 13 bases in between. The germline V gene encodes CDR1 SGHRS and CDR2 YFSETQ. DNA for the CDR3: TGCGCCAGCAGCTCCGGCGGGTTAGGCTCCTATAATTCACCCCTCCACTTT. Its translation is CASSSGGLGSYNSPLHF.

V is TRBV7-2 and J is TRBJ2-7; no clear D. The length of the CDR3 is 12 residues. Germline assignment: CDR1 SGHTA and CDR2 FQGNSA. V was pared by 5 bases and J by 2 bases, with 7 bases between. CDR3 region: CASSPSTYEQYF. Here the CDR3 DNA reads TGTGCCAGCAGCCCGTCTACCTACGAGCAGTACTTC.

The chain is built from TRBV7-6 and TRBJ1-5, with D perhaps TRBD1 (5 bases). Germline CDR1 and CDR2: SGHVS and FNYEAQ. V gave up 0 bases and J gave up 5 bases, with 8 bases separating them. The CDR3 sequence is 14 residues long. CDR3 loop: CASSLAAGDQPQHF. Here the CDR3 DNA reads TGTGCCAGCAGCTTAGCTGCGGGGGATCAGCCCCAGCATTTT.

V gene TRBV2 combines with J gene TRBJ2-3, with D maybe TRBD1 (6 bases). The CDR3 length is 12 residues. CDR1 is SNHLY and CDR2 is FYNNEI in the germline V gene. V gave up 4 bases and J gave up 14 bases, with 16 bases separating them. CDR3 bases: TGTGCCAGCAGTGTTAACAGGGAGAGGTTGTATTTT. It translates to CASSVNRERLYF.

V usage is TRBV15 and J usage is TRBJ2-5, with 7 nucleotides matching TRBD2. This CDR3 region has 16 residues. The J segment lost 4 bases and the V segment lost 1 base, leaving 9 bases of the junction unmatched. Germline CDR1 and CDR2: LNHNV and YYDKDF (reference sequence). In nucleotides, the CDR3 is TGTGCCACCAGCAGAGGAGAGGGAGGGGTGGGAGAGACCCAGTACTTC. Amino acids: CATSRGEGGVGETQYF.

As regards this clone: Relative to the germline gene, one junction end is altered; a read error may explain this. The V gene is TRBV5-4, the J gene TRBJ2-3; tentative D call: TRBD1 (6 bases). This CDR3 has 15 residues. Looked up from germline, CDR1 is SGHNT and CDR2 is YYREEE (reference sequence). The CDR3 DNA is TGTGCCAGCAGCTTGGGGGGTAGGGACACAGATACGCAGTATTTC. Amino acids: CASSLGGRDTDTQYF.

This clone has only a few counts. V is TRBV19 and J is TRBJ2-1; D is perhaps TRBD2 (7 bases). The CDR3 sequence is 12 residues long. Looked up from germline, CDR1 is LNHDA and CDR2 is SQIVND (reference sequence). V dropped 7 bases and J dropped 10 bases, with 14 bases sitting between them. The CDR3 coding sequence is TGTGCCAGTAAGGGGGGGACGATAGAGCAGTTCTTC. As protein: CASKGGTIEQFF.

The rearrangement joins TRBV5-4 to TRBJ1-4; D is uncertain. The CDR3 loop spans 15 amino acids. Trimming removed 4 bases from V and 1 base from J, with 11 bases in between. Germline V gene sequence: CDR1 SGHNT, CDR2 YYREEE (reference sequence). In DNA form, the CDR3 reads TGTGCCAGCAGCGGAAGCGGCCTAACTAATGAAAAACTGTTTTTT. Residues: CASSGSGLTNEKLFF.

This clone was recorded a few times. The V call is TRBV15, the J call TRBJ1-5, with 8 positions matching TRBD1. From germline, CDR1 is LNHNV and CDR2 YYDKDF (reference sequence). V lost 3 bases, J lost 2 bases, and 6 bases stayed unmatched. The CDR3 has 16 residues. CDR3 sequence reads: CATSRDRVVGNQPQHF. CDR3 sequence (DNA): TGTGCCACCAGCAGGGACAGGGTAGTTGGCAATCAGCCCCAGCATTTT.

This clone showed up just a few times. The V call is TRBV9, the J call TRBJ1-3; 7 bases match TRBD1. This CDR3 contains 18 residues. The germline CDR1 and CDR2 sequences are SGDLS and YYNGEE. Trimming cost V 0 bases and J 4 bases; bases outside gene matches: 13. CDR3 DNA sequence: TGTGCCAGCAGCGTAGCTGAGACGACACAGGGGTGGGGAAACACCATATATTTT. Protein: CASSVAETTQGWGNTIYF.

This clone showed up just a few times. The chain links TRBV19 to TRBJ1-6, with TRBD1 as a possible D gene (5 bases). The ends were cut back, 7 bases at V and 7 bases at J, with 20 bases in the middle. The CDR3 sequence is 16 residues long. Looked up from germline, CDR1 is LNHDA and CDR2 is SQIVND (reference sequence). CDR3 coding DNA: TGTGCCAGTACCGGGGCGGGGGAATTGAGGAATTCACCCCTCCACTTT. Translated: CASTGAGELRNSPLHF.

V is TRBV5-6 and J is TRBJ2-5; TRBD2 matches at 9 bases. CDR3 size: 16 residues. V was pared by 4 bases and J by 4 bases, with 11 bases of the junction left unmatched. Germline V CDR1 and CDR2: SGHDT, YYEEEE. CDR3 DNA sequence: TGTGCCAGCAGCAACCGGGCTAGCGGGGCCGCAGAGACCCAGTACTTC. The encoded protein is CASSNRASGAAETQYF.

DNA for the CDR3: TGTGCCAGCAGTGCTCTCAGGGGGGAGAACTATGGCTACACCTTC. As protein: CASSALRGENYGYTF. The genes are TRBV25-1 and TRBJ1-2; 7 bases align to TRBD1. This CDR3 is 15 amino acids long. J gave up 2 bases and V 4 bases, and 7 bases lay outside the gene matches. Germline CDR1 MGHDK, CDR2 SYGVNS.